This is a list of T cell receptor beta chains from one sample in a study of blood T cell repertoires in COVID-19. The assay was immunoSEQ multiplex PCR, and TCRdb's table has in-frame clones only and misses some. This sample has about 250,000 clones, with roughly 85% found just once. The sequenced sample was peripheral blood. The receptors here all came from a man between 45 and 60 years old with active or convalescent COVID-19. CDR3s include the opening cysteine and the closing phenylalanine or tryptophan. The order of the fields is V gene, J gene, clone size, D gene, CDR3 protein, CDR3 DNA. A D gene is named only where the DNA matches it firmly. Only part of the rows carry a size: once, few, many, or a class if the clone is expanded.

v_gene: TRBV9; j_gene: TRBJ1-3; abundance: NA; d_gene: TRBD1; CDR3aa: CASSVNPRQGAGNTIYF; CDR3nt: TGTGCCAGCAGCGTAAACCCACGACAGGGTGCTGGAAACACCATATATTTT
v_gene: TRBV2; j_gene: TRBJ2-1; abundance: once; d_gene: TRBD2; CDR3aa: CASSGGWGFSNEQFF; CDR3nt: TGTGCCAGCAGCGGGGGGTGGGGATTCAGCAATGAGCAGTTCTTC
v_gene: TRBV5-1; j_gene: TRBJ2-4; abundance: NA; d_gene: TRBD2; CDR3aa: CASSLGLAGGENIQYF; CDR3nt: TGCGCCAGCAGCTTGGGTTTAGCGGGAGGCGAAAACATTCAGTACTTC
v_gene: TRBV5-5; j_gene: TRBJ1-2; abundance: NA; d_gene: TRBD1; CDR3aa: CASSLSGQGSYGYTF; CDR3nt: TGTGCCAGCAGCTTGTCGGGACAGGGTTCGTATGGCTACACCTTC
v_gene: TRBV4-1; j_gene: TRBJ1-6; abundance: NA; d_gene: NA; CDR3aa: CASSQDLGRWNSPLHF; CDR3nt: TGCGCCAGCAGCCAAGATCTTGGCAGATGGAATTCACCCCTCCACTTT
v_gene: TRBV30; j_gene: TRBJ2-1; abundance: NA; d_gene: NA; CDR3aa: CAWSVRLANWDEQFF; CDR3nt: TGTGCCTGGAGTGTACGGCTAGCAAATTGGGATGAGCAGTTCTTC
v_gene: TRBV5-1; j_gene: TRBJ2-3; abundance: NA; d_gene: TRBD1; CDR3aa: CASSPGDRGTDTQYF; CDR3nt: TGCGCCAGCAGCCCGGGGGACAGGGGCACAGATACGCAGTATTTT
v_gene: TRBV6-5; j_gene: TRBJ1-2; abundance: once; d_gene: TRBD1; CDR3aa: CASSYRQGGSYGYTF; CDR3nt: TGTGCCAGCAGTTACCGACAGGGGGGATCATATGGCTACACCTTC
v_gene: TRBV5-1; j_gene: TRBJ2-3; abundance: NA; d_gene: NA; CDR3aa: CASSLVSSANRNTDTQYF; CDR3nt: TGCGCCAGCAGCTTGGTCAGTAGCGCGAACAGAAACACAGATACGCAGTATTTT
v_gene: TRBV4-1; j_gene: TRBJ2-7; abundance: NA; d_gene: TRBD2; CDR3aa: CASSQEGGGPYEQYF; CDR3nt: TGCGCCAGCAGCCAAGAGGGGGGGGGACCTTACGAGCAGTACTTC